The source of this T cell receptor (beta chain) is a study of T cells in Graves' hyperthyroidism and ophthalmopathy (dated by TCRdb to the late 2010s). A note on the overall study: Peripheral blood samples were taken at initial diagnosis, before any treatment was given. A discovery cohort of around 98 patients, fewer than 50 with Graves' ophthalmopathy and about 60 with stable Graves' hyperthyroidism, was used to find distinguishing TCR V-J signatures. Prospective prediction of ophthalmopathy was tested in an independent validation cohort consisting of under 20 hyperthyroidism patients and about 17 patients who later progressed to ophthalmopathy. The 100 discovery patients were divided at random into training and test sets in a 7:3 ratio. In addition, the study compared T-cell repertoires in thyroid tissue and in blood from six Graves' hyperthyroidism patients. Following sampling, methimazole starting at 30 mg daily was given to hyperthyroidism patients, and high-dose intravenous methylprednisolone was given to ophthalmopathy patients. According to the paper, TCR Vbeta CDR3 sequencing was carried out on some 140 peripheral blood samples, which came from more than 40 ophthalmopathy, 70 to 80 hyperthyroidism and approximately 17 progressor patients.

Stable Graves' hyperthyroidism was defined as the absence of progression to ophthalmopathy over 18 months of follow-up. Hyperthyroidism patients were newly diagnosed, with disease duration under 2 months, and aged 18 to 65 years. The study excluded patients with uncontrolled infections, other autoimmune diseases, pregnancy or lactation. Diagnoses were established on the basis of clinical symptoms, serum thyroxine and TRAb, thyroid ultrasound, and orbital computed tomography. PBMCs were separated from around 9.1 ml of fresh peripheral blood using Ficoll-Paque density gradient centrifugation. Total RNA was extracted with Trizol reagent, and quality was checked on an Agilent 2100 Bioanalyzer. The TCR beta CDR3 regions were amplified from the RNA transcripts. A first-round RT-PCR of the TCR CDR3 used the HTBI primer set with the Qiagen OneStep RT-PCR kit. A second multiplex PCR round built the libraries, followed by size selection and purification. Libraries were sequenced paired-end with 100 bp reads on an Illumina HiSeq2000. Regarding the original processing steps: SOAPnuke was used to process the raw data, with reads discarded if the reads contained adapters or uncalled bases, had a mean Phred below 15, or lacked an exact constant-primer or identifier match. COPE v1.2.5 was used to merge high-quality paired reads, and clonotypes were defined as unique nucleotide sequences. MiTCR v1.1 was used to align the clonotypes against IMGT TRBV, TRBD and TRBJ reference segments. Only V-J combinations with frequency above 0.0001, covering about 99% of repertoires, were analysed. The TCS score was defined as F50 (clonal expansion) divided by E x V (chaos), with BLOSUM62-based TCRdist calculated between CDR3 peptides within each V-J. Welch's t-statistics and random forest reduced 514 V-J features to some 14, which were used in a naive Bayes classifier (R e1071). Clones were called with MiXCR by TCRdb after fastp trimmed the public reads at Q25, and only in-frame beta chains were retained. Records with the same CDR3 protein are collapsed into one entry carrying the most frequent genes and DNA. These V and J calls originate from TCRdb's pipeline instead of the authors' own analysis. This sample gives around 190,000 distinct CDR3 sequences in total; roughly a sixth of them show up just once. The ten top clones hold roughly 55% of the sample.

The study at large found these results: Most expanded thyroid clonotypes (frequency above 0.001) were also detected in blood, a finding suggesting that blood repertoires may reflect thyroid immune responses. Sample size was not statistically predetermined, and investigators were not blinded to group allocation. In cross-validation, a model built on a 13 V-J signature told ophthalmopathy apart from stable hyperthyroidism with 87.88% sensitivity and approximately 84% specificity, and in testing the same model reached 80%/75%. In validation, the model predicted progression to ophthalmopathy a median of about 6 months before onset, with approximately 68% sensitivity and just under 75% specificity.

According to the germline V gene, CDR1 reads LGHNA and CDR2 reads YNFKEQ. The CDR3 spans 16 residues, from the cysteine through the phenylalanine. Just the 48-base CDR3 DNA is kept, in frame starting at base 1. V is cut back by 0 bases and J by 6 bases, with 4 bases in the junction unmatched. This clonotype has only a few counts. It lacks a known antigen. No per-base quality is available; no much larger clone lies one base away. Sequenced material: blood. The TCR originated in a woman between 45 and 60 years old with Graves' hyperthyroidism. Recombination joined TRBV4-2 with TRBJ2-1; TRBD2 matches 11 bases in the middle. The CDR3 region has the sequence CASSQETSGIVNEQFF. The sequenced DNA: TGTGCCAGCAGCCAAGAGACTAGCGGGATAGTCAATGAGCAGTTCTTC.